The 19 T cell receptor beta chains presented below share a single source sample, sequenced in a study of a mutant IDH1 vaccine in newly diagnosed glioma (dated by TCRdb to the early 2020s). The sample's time point label, decoded: baseline, week 1 (first vaccination visit). According to the study, the label for this sample's treatment or condition signals: pre-vaccination baseline after standard-of-care therapy. The library was generated by the immunoSEQ multiplex PCR assay. Drawn from immuneACCESS, this table holds only the in-frame rearrangements with V and J called that TCRdb kept. Clones are partly lost; checked studies trace under half to an unresolved V gene and leave the rest unexplained. Within this sample are about 59,000 clones, with 75% to 95% of them counted one time only. The ten biggest clones cover over 2.5% of the sample. This sample comprised PBMCs, obtained from a glioma patient treated with radiotherapy, temozolomide or both. Receptors originate from a man aged 45-65 years with glioma.

V is TRBV5-4 and J is TRBJ2-3, with D possibly matching TRBD1 (7 bases). The CDR3 runs to 18 residues. Trimming took 0 bases from V and 2 from J, leaving 19 bases between them. The germline V gene has CDR1 SGHNT and CDR2 YYREEE (reference sequence). The CDR3 DNA follows: TGTGCCAGCAGCTTGGAAGGAGGGGGCGGGCCAAACACAGATACGCAGTATTTT. Translating gives CASSLEGGGGPNTDTQYF. The variable domain in full, with the rest retrieved from reference TRBV5-4 and TRBJ2-3, is ETGVTQSPTHLIKTRGQQVTLRCSSQSGHNTVSWYQQALGQGPQFIFQYYREEENGRGNFPPRFSGLQFPNYSSELNVNALELDDSALYLCASSLEGGGGPNTDTQYFGPGTRLTVL.

The rearrangement uses TRBV5-4 and TRBJ2-1; possibly TRBD1 for D (5 bases). Germline V CDR1 and CDR2: SGHNT, YYREEE (reference sequence). Trimming took off 5 bases at V and 1 base at J, with 10 bases between the two ends. There are 14 residues in the CDR3. CDR3 sequence reads: CASRGELSYNEQFF. The CDR3 region has the DNA TGTGCCAGCAGAGGGGAATTATCCTACAATGAGCAGTTCTTC.

This clone was counted once. The rearrangement joins TRBV30 to TRBJ2-7, with D possibly being TRBD2 (6 bases). This CDR3 is 13 amino acids long. Looked up from germline, CDR1 is GTSNPN and CDR2 is SVGIG (reference sequence). Trimming pared 5 bases from V and 5 bases from J, leaving 16 bases between. The chain's CDR3 is CAWAGVRGNEQYF. The CDR3 region has the DNA TGTGCCTGGGCCGGGGTCCGGGGGAACGAGCAGTACTTC.

This CDR3 reads CAEGVDGYTF. The CDR3 bases are TGTGCCGAAGGCGTGGATGGCTACACCTTC. The rearrangement joins TRBV30 to TRBJ1-2; no reliable D call. Germline V gene sequence: CDR1 GTSNPN, CDR2 SVGIG (reference sequence). V was pared by 8 bases and J by 6 bases, with 10 bases between. The CDR3 extends over 10 amino acids.

This clone was counted once. The V gene is TRBV28, the J gene TRBJ1-1; a weak D match, TRBD1 (5 bases). This CDR3 is 12 amino acids long. The V and J ends lost 4 bases and 11 bases respectively, with 14 bases between them. Germline values: CDR1 MDHEN, CDR2 SYDVKM. The CDR3 DNA sequence: TGTGCCAGCAGTTCACACCCTCGGGGGGCTTTCTTT. This encodes CASSSHPRGAFF.

The rearrangement joins TRBV15 to TRBJ1-5; 9 nucleotides agree with TRBD1. Germline CDR1 reads LNHNV; CDR2 reads YYDKDF (reference sequence). CDR3 length: 14 amino acids. The V and J ends lost 0 bases and 12 bases, in that order; junction bases with no gene match: 6. The CDR3 sequence: CATSREGTGISQHF. The CDR3 nucleotides read TGTGCCACCAGCAGAGAAGGGACAGGGATTAGCCAGCATTTT.

V gene TRBV29-1 combines with J gene TRBJ1-2; D might be TRBD1 (6 bases). V lost 3 bases and J 4 bases, leaving 15 bases between the germline ends. Germline CDR1 is SQVTM and CDR2 is ANQGSEA. The CDR3 extends over 14 amino acids. CDR3 loop: CSVETAGGGYGYTF. The CDR3 DNA is TGCAGCGTTGAGACAGCCGGAGGGGGCTATGGCTACACCTTC.

The J gene is TRBJ2-7, the V gene TRBV27; 7 bases agree with TRBD2. The germline V gene has CDR1 MNHEY and CDR2 SMNVEV (reference sequence). V lost 3 bases and J lost 4; bases outside the gene matches: 3. The CDR3 runs 13 residues. In DNA form, the CDR3 reads TGTGCCAGCAGTTTGGGAGCGGGGTACGAGCAGTACTTC. Encoded protein: CASSLGAGYEQYF.

The V call is TRBV5-1, the J call TRBJ2-1, with D unresolved. This CDR3 has 16 residues. CDR1 is SGHRS, CDR2 YFSETQ, per germline. The V and J ends lost 0 bases and 5 bases respectively, with 15 bases between them. In DNA form, the CDR3 reads TGCGCCAGCAGCTTGGGTTCAGGTTTGACACACAATGAGCAGTTCTTC. Translated, it gives CASSLGSGLTHNEQFF.

The rearrangement links TRBV11-3 to TRBJ1-3, with TRBD1 as a possible D gene (6 bases). The CDR3 runs to 16 residues. Germline CDR1 reads SGHNT; CDR2 reads YENEEA. The V gene lost 1 base and the J gene lost 6 bases, with 16 bases spanning the gap. Here the CDR3 DNA reads TGTGCCAGCAGCTTAGGTACAGGGTCGGCCGAAAACACCATATATTTT. It encodes CASSLGTGSAENTIYF.

V gene TRBV2 combines with J gene TRBJ1-2; 7 bases fit TRBD1. CDR3 size: 14 residues. The V segment lost 3 bases and the J segment 7 bases; nucleotides outside the gene matches: 8. In germline, CDR1 is SNHLY, CDR2 FYNNEI. For the CDR3, the DNA is TGTGCCAGCAGTGATAAGGGGGCCGGAGTTGGCTACACCTTC. Its protein product is CASSDKGAGVGYTF.

The gene calls are TRBV21-1 and TRBJ2-1. TRBV21-1 is shown as a pseudogene. This CDR3 comprises 13 residues. The DNA for the CDR3 is TGTGCCAGCAGGGGGGTCTCCTACAATGAGCAGTTCTTC. This encodes CASRGVSYNEQFF.

The V call is TRBV4-1, the J call TRBJ2-7; D not certain. Germline V CDR1 and CDR2: MGHRA, YSYEKL. The V end lost 4 bases, the J end lost 3 bases, and 10 bases lay between the germline ends. CDR3 length equals 13 residues. The CDR3 coding sequence is TGCGCCAGCAGCCGCGGACCTAGCTACGAGCAGTACTTC. Encoded protein: CASSRGPSYEQYF.

The rearrangement links TRBV11-2 to TRBJ2-7; TRBD2 might be the D (6 bases). CDR3 length: 14 amino acids. V dropped 6 bases and J dropped 1 base, with 13 bases sitting between them. Germline V gene data show CDR1 as SGHAT and CDR2 as FQNNGV. CDR3 amino acids: CASSQVGGSYEQYF. DNA for the CDR3: TGTGCCAGCAGTCAGGTGGGGGGTTCCTACGAGCAGTACTTC.

The V call is TRBV9, the J call TRBJ1-4; D is unresolved. Germline V gives CDR1 SGDLS, CDR2 YYNGEE. Trimming shortened V by 2 bases and J by 3 bases, and 8 bases separated the two germline ends. The CDR3 totals 14 residues. For the CDR3, the DNA is TGTGCCAGCAGCGTGGGGTTGCCTAATGAAAAACTGTTTTTT. This encodes CASSVGLPNEKLFF.

The chain carries TRBV5-1 and TRBJ2-2; 7 bases match TRBD2. The CDR3 spans 16 residues. V dropped 2 bases and J dropped 2; count of bases not matched to a gene: 6. Germline V gives CDR1 SGHRS, CDR2 YFSETQ. DNA for the CDR3: TGCGCCAGCAGCTTACTAGCGCGGGGAAACACCGGGGAGCTGTTTTTT. As protein: CASSLLARGNTGELFF.

The sample holds a few counts of this clone. The rearrangement uses TRBV2 and TRBJ2-3; 9 bases align to TRBD2. The CDR3 runs 16 residues. CDR1 is SNHLY, CDR2 FYNNEI, per germline. J gave up 2 bases and V 6 bases, and 9 bases lay outside the gene matches. This CDR3 is CASSLSGSLNTDTQYF. CDR3 sequence (DNA): TGTGCCAGCAGCCTTAGCGGGAGCCTCAACACAGATACGCAGTATTTT.

The chain employs TRBV4-2 and TRBJ1-2; 8 positions match TRBD1. The germline V gene encodes CDR1 LGHNA and CDR2 YNFKEQ. After removal of 0 bases from V and 6 bases from J, the junction contained 9 bases not matched to a gene. The CDR3 length is 16 residues. Here the CDR3 DNA reads TGTGCCAGCAGCCAAGATCTAGGTGACAGGGGAAATGGCTACACCTTC. Translated: CASSQDLGDRGNGYTF.

V and J are TRBV6-6 and TRBJ1-2; possibly TRBD1 for D (6 bases). This CDR3 has 15 residues. The V end lost 2 bases, the J end lost 2 bases, and 12 bases lay between the germline ends. CDR1 and CDR2 (germline): MNHNY, SVGAGI (reference sequence). The CDR3, as DNA: TGTGCCAGCAGTTACGGGGGCGCCGAAAACTATGGCTACACCTTC. Its protein is CASSYGGAENYGYTF.